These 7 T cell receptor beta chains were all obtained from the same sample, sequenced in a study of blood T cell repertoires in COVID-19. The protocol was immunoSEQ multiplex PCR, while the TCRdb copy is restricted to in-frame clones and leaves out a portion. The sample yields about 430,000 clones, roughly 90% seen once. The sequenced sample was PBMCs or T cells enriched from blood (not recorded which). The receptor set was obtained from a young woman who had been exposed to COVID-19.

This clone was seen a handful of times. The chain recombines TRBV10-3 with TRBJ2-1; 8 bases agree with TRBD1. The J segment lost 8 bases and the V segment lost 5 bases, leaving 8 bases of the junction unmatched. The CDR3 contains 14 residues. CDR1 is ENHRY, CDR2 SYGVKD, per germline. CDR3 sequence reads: CAISWTGNRDEQFF. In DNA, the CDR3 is TGTGCCATCAGTTGGACAGGGAACCGCGATGAGCAGTTCTTC.

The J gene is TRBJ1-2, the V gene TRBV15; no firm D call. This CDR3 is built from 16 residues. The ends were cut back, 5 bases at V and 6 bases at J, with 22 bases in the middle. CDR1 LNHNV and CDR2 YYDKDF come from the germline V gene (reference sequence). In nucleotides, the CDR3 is TGTGCCACCAGCCGCGGGTGGCTGGGCCCGCCAGATGGCTACACCTTC. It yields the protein CATSRGWLGPPDGYTF.

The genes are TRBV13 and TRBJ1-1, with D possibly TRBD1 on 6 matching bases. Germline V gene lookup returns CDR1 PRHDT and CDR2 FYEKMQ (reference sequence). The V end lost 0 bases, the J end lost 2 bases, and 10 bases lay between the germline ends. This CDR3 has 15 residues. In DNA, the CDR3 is TGTGCCAGCAGCTTAGGCGGCAGGGGTAACACTGAAGCTTTCTTT. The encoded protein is CASSLGGRGNTEAFF.

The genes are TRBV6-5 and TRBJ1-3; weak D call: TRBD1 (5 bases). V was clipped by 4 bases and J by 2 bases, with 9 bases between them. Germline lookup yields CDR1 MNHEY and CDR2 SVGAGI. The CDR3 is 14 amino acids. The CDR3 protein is CASSLSGAGNTIYF. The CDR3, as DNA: TGTGCCAGCAGTTTATCGGGGGCTGGAAACACCATATATTTT.

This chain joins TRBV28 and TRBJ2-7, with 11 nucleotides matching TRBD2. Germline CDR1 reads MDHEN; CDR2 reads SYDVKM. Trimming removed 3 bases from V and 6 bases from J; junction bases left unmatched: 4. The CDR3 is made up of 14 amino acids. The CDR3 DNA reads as TGTGCCAGCAGTTTGGGGCTAGCGGGAGGCGAGCAGTACTTC. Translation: CASSLGLAGGEQYF.

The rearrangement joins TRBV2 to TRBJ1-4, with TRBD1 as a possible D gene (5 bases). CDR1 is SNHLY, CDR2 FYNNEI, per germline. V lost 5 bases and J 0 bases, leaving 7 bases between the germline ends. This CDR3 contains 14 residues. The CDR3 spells CASSRTTTNEKLFF. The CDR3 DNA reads TGTGCCAGCAGTCGGACAACAACTAATGAAAAACTGTTTTTT.

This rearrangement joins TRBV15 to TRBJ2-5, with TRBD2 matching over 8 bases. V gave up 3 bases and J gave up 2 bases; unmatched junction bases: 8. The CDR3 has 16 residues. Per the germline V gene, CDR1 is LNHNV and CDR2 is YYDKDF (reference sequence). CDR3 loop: CATSSRSGGPQETQYF. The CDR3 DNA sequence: TGTGCCACCAGCAGTCGCTCGGGGGGGCCTCAAGAGACCCAGTACTTC.